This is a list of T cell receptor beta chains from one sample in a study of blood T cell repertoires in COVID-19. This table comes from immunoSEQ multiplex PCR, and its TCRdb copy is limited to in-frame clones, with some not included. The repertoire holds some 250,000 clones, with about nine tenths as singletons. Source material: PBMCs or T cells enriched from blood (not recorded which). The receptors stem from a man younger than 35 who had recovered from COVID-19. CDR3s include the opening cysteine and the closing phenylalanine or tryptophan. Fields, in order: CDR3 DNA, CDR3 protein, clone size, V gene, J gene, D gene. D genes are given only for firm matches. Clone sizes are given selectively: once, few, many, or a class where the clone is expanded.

DNA: TGTGCCAGTAGTATTTCCGGACAGGGGTTCGATCAGCCCCAGCATTTT; CDR3: CASSISGQGFDQPQHF; size: -; V: TRBV19; J: TRBJ1-5; D: TRBD1
DNA: TGCGCCAGCAGCCAAGATCTGAGAGGAGGGAATTCACCCCTCCACTTT; CDR3: CASSQDLRGGNSPLHF; size: -; V: TRBV4-1; J: TRBJ1-6; D: -
DNA: TGTGCCAGCAGCTTAGTACTGGGGCGGCCCTACGAGCAGTACTTC; CDR3: CASSLVLGRPYEQYF; size: -; V: TRBV11-3; J: TRBJ2-7; D: -
DNA: TGTGCCAGCAGTTACAGGGGGAGCACAGATACGCAGTATTTT; CDR3: CASSYRGSTDTQYF; size: -; V: TRBV6-5; J: TRBJ2-3; D: -
DNA: TGCAGTGCAGGGGCGAACACTGAAGCTTTCTTT; CDR3: CSAGANTEAFF; size: -; V: TRBV20-1; J: TRBJ1-1; D: -
DNA: TGTGCCAGCAGTGAACGGTTAGGGGTGGAAAAACTGTTTTTT; CDR3: CASSERLGVEKLFF; size: -; V: TRBV6-1; J: TRBJ1-4; D: -
DNA: TGTGCCAGCAGCCGCGAGGGCCGCTATGGCTACACCTTC; CDR3: CASSREGRYGYTF; size: -; V: TRBV6-2/TRBV6-3; J: TRBJ1-2; D: -
DNA: TGTGCCAGTAGTATTACTAGCTCTGGGGAGCTGTTTTTT; CDR3: CASSITSSGELFF; size: -; V: TRBV19; J: TRBJ2-2; D: -
DNA: TGTGCCAGCAGCTTAGGTCAGGGGAGTTTCGTAGAAACCGGGGAGCTGTTTTTT; CDR3: CASSLGQGSFVETGELFF; size: once; V: TRBV7-9; J: TRBJ2-2; D: -
DNA: TGCGCCAGCAGCCATCCCGGACAGGGGAGGACCGGGGAGCTGTTTTTT; CDR3: CASSHPGQGRTGELFF; size: -; V: TRBV4-1; J: TRBJ2-2; D: TRBD1
DNA: TGTGCCAGCAGCTTAGGAGGGCTGGGTGCCTACGAGCAGTACTTC; CDR3: CASSLGGLGAYEQYF; size: -; V: TRBV11-3; J: TRBJ2-7; D: -
DNA: TGTGCCAGCAGTGACTCGATTGGAGGGTCTGGCTACACCTTC; CDR3: CASSDSIGGSGYTF; size: -; V: TRBV6-4; J: TRBJ1-2; D: -
DNA: TGTGCCAGCAGTTCCTCGGACTGGGCAGGCTCTGGAAACACCATATATTTT; CDR3: CASSSSDWAGSGNTIYF; size: -; V: TRBV28; J: TRBJ1-3; D: -
DNA: TGTGCCATCAGTGAGTACTCCACTAGCGGCGAGCAGTACTTC; CDR3: CAISEYSTSGEQYF; size: -; V: TRBV10-3; J: TRBJ2-7; D: TRBD2
DNA: TGTGCCAGCAGCCAATCGGGGGCTAGCGGCAACTCTGGGGCCAACGTCCTGACTTTC; CDR3: CASSQSGASGNSGANVLTF; size: -; V: TRBV3-1/TRBV3-2; J: TRBJ2-6; D: -
DNA: TGTGCCAGCAGCCCCAAATCCCCCGGGACAACCTATGGCTACACCTTC; CDR3: CASSPKSPGTTYGYTF; size: -; V: TRBV7-3; J: TRBJ1-2; D: -
DNA: TGTGCCAGTAGGACGCGGGACAGGAGGGACAATGAGCAGTTCTTC; CDR3: CASRTRDRRDNEQFF; size: -; V: TRBV19; J: TRBJ2-1; D: TRBD1
DNA: TGTGCCAGCAGCCCACTCCCAACAGGGAATTTCGATGGCTACACCTTC; CDR3: CASSPLPTGNFDGYTF; size: -; V: TRBV11-1; J: TRBJ1-2; D: -
DNA: TGTGCCAGCAGCCCAGTTTTCTCTGGGGCCAACGTCCTGACTTTC; CDR3: CASSPVFSGANVLTF; size: -; V: TRBV3-1/TRBV3-2; J: TRBJ2-6; D: -
DNA: TGTGCCAGCAGTCGACAGGGCAACTATGGCTACACCTTC; CDR3: CASSRQGNYGYTF; size: -; V: TRBV12-3/TRBV12-4; J: TRBJ1-2; D: TRBD1
DNA: TGTGCCACCAGTGATTCCCGGCGAGGGAGGCAGTTCTTC; CDR3: CATSDSRRGRQFF; size: -; V: TRBV24-1; J: TRBJ2-1; D: -
DNA: TGTGCCACCAGCAGAGAGAGGTTGGGGGGCTATGGCTACACCTTC; CDR3: CATSRERLGGYGYTF; size: -; V: TRBV15; J: TRBJ1-2; D: -
DNA: TGTGCCAGCAGCCAACAGGGGTTAGTCTACGAGCAGTACTTC; CDR3: CASSQQGLVYEQYF; size: -; V: TRBV4-2; J: TRBJ2-7; D: -
DNA: TGTGCCAGCAGCCAGACCCCGGGACAGGGAGATGAAAAACTGTTTTTT; CDR3: CASSQTPGQGDEKLFF; size: -; V: TRBV7-9; J: TRBJ1-4; D: TRBD1
DNA: TGTGCCAGCAGCCCTACCGGACAGGGTGGTTGGGATGAGCAGTTCTTC; CDR3: CASSPTGQGGWDEQFF; size: -; V: TRBV5-4; J: TRBJ2-1; D: TRBD1
DNA: TGTGCCAGCAGTTACTCGGTACAGAGTAATGAAAAACTGTTTTTT; CDR3: CASSYSVQSNEKLFF; size: once; V: TRBV6-5; J: TRBJ1-4; D: -
DNA: TGTGCCAGCAACCCCGGACAGGGGGTAAGAGGGTCACCCCTCCACTTT; CDR3: CASNPGQGVRGSPLHF; size: -; V: TRBV11-2; J: TRBJ1-6; D: TRBD1
DNA: TGTGCCAGCAGCCTAAGCGGGAGGCACAATGAGCAGTTCTTC; CDR3: CASSLSGRHNEQFF; size: -; V: TRBV7-9; J: TRBJ2-1; D: TRBD2
DNA: TGCGCCAGCACCCGAAGGGGACTAGCGGGAGGAGGGGAGACCCAGTACTTC; CDR3: CASTRRGLAGGGETQYF; size: -; V: TRBV5-1; J: TRBJ2-5; D: TRBD2
DNA: TGTGCCAGTAGTGATGCTAAGGAGCAGTTCTTC; CDR3: CASSDAKEQFF; size: -; V: TRBV19; J: TRBJ2-1; D: -
DNA: TGTGCCAGCGGACAGGGGAGTCGCGCTGAAGCTTTCTTT; CDR3: CASGQGSRAEAFF; size: -; V: TRBV5-6; J: TRBJ1-1; D: TRBD1
DNA: TGTGCCAGCAGCTTTCGGGAGGATGAAAAACTGTTTTTT; CDR3: CASSFREDEKLFF; size: -; V: TRBV11-2; J: TRBJ1-4; D: -
DNA: TGTGCCTGGAGTGTACTCCCTATCGGGGGAACTGGAAACACCATATATTTT; CDR3: CAWSVLPIGGTGNTIYF; size: -; V: TRBV30; J: TRBJ1-3; D: -
DNA: TGTGCCAGCAGCCCGGGACTTGAACAGTTCTTC; CDR3: CASSPGLEQFF; size: -; V: TRBV5-8; J: TRBJ2-1; D: -
DNA: TGTGCCAGCAGCCCCTCATCGGGGAATAATTCACCCCTCCACTTT; CDR3: CASSPSSGNNSPLHF; size: -; V: TRBV3-1/TRBV3-2; J: TRBJ1-6; D: -
DNA: TGCGCCAGCAGCCTGACGGGATCTCTTGGGGATGAGCAGTTCTTC; CDR3: CASSLTGSLGDEQFF; size: -; V: TRBV5-1; J: TRBJ2-1; D: -
DNA: TGCAGCGTTGTGGCTGGGAGTCCCTACGAGCAGTACTTC; CDR3: CSVVAGSPYEQYF; size: -; V: TRBV29-1; J: TRBJ2-7; D: -
DNA: TGTGCTAGCAGCTCCGGACTAGCGATAACTGGGGCTGAGCAGTTCTTC; CDR3: CASSSGLAITGAEQFF; size: many; V: TRBV7-7; J: TRBJ2-1; D: TRBD2
DNA: TGTGCCAGCAGCTTGCTCGGGTCAGGGGATACGCAGTATTTT; CDR3: CASSLLGSGDTQYF; size: -; V: TRBV5-4; J: TRBJ2-3; D: -
DNA: TGTGCCAGTAGTAGGGAGGGGTGGTTCTACGAGCAGTACTTC; CDR3: CASSREGWFYEQYF; size: -; V: TRBV19; J: TRBJ2-7; D: TRBD2
DNA: TGTGCCAGCAGCTTAGGGTACAGGGCACCTACTAGCACAGATACGCAGTATTTT; CDR3: CASSLGYRAPTSTDTQYF; size: -; V: TRBV7-9; J: TRBJ2-3; D: -
DNA: TGTGCCAGCAGCCAAACGCAGGAGGGAGAGCAGTACTTC; CDR3: CASSQTQEGEQYF; size: -; V: TRBV3-1/TRBV3-2; J: TRBJ2-7; D: -
DNA: TGTGCCAGCAGTTCCCAGACTAGCACAGATACGCAGTATTTT; CDR3: CASSSQTSTDTQYF; size: once; V: TRBV27; J: TRBJ2-3; D: -
DNA: TGTGCCAGCAGCTTAGAGGCAGGAACCTACAATGAGCAGTTCTTC; CDR3: CASSLEAGTYNEQFF; size: -; V: TRBV11-2; J: TRBJ2-1; D: -
DNA: TGTGCCAGCAGCTATATCCGACAGGCAACAACCTACGAGCAGTACTTC; CDR3: CASSYIRQATTYEQYF; size: -; V: TRBV28; J: TRBJ2-7; D: -
DNA: TGTGCCAGCAGGGCGGGACTTGGGGCCAACGTCCTGACTTTC; CDR3: CASRAGLGANVLTF; size: once; V: TRBV6-5; J: TRBJ2-6; D: -
DNA: TGTGCCTGGAGTGTACAGGTTAACACTGAAGCTTTCTTT; CDR3: CAWSVQVNTEAFF; size: -; V: TRBV30; J: TRBJ1-1; D: -
DNA: TGTGCCAGCAGCTTAAACCCCGCGGGTGAGCAGTTCTTC; CDR3: CASSLNPAGEQFF; size: -; V: TRBV11-3; J: TRBJ2-1; D: -
DNA: TGTGCCAGCACCCCCCGGGGGGACGAGCAGTACTTC; CDR3: CASTPRGDEQYF; size: -; V: TRBV7-9; J: TRBJ2-7; D: TRBD2
DNA: TGTGCCAGCAGCCCGCGAGGGATAGGCACTGAAGCTTTCTTT; CDR3: CASSPRGIGTEAFF; size: -; V: TRBV7-3; J: TRBJ1-1; D: -
DNA: TGTGCCAGCAGTTACCGAGCCGGTTATGGCTACACCTTC; CDR3: CASSYRAGYGYTF; size: -; V: TRBV6-5; J: TRBJ1-2; D: -
DNA: TGTGCCAGCAGCTTGTCGGGGACAGGGGGCTCTGGAAACACCATATATTTT; CDR3: CASSLSGTGGSGNTIYF; size: -; V: TRBV5-4; J: TRBJ1-3; D: TRBD1
DNA: TGTGCCAGCAGTCGACAGGGTCGCGAGCAGTACTTC; CDR3: CASSRQGREQYF; size: few; V: TRBV6-5; J: TRBJ2-7; D: TRBD1
DNA: TGTGCCAGCAGTTTAGTACAGGGTAATTCACCCCTCCACTTT; CDR3: CASSLVQGNSPLHF; size: -; V: TRBV28; J: TRBJ1-6; D: -
DNA: TGTGCCAGCAGCCACTCCGGACAGGGGGCGGGTGGCTACACCTTC; CDR3: CASSHSGQGAGGYTF; size: -; V: TRBV3-1/TRBV3-2; J: TRBJ1-2; D: TRBD1
DNA: TGTGCCAGCAGTCTCCAAAGCCCCTCCGAGCGGGAGACAGATACGCAGTATTTT; CDR3: CASSLQSPSERETDTQYF; size: -; V: TRBV27; J: TRBJ2-3; D: TRBD2
DNA: TGTGCCAGTAGATCGAGGGAGGGCTATGGCTACACCTTC; CDR3: CASRSREGYGYTF; size: -; V: TRBV19; J: TRBJ1-2; D: -